The sequence of this T cell receptor beta chain was determined in a study of blood T cell repertoires in COVID-19. The germline CDR1 and CDR2 sequences are MNHEY and SVGAGI. The length of the CDR3 is 13 residues. V lost 7 bases and J 1 base, leaving 10 bases between the germline ends. Here immunoSEQ multiplex PCR was the method, and the copy in TCRdb shows in-frame clones only, minus some. The sample lists under 400,000 clones, approximately 86% occurring once. This chain uses TRBV6-5 with TRBJ1-2; no reliable D call. The receptor was derived from a middle-aged woman with acute COVID-19. The sequencing input was PBMCs or T cells enriched from blood (not recorded which). CDR3 sequence: CASIGIFNYGYTF. CDR3 nucleotides: TGTGCCAGCATCGGGATCTTTAACTATGGCTACACCTTC.